This T cell receptor (beta chain) stems from a study of neurological immune-mediated disorders. Study results and caveats: There were no CDR3 amino acid sequences shared by expanded clones across subjects, a result suggesting private repertoires in all groups.

The output of every sequencing run, over 190 million TCR-beta sequences, came from 15-18 subjects. Via MiXCR, TCRdb re-called the 5' RACE reads, giving one row per CDR3 protein. The sample includes more than 30,000 distinct CDR3 sequences, under 6% of them seen just once. There are 11 residues in the CDR3. Germline CDR1 SEHNR, CDR2 FQNEAQ (reference sequence). The starting material, 2 million PBMCs stored at -80 C, gave rise to the unsorted libraries. This clonotype was detected ten times or more. Its target is not known. The sample comprised PBMCs. The source is a man younger than 30 in good health. V and J are TRBV7-9 and TRBJ2-3, with D hard to call. CDR3 protein: CAPGATDTQYF. The CDR3 region has the DNA TGTGCGCCAGGAGCGACAGATACGCAGTATTTT. Using reference TRBV7-9 and TRBJ2-3 for the parts outside the CDR3, the full variable domain is DTGVSQNPRHKITKRGQNVTFRCDPISEHNRLYWYRQTLGQGPEFLTYFQNEAQLEKSRLLSDRFSAERPKGSFSTLEIQRTEQGDSAMYLCAPGATDTQYFGPGTRLTVL.